This TCR beta chain is from a study of blood T cell repertoires in COVID-19. Overall study context: Samples of COVID-19 (acute and convalescent) were obtained from the United States, Italy and Spain. In each case, the material was cDNA or gDNA derived from T cells, B-cell-depleted T cells, or PBMCs.

This CDR3 spans 13 amino acids. The germline V and J ends were trimmed by 1 base and 5 bases, with 8 bases remaining between them. CDR1 and CDR2 from the germline V gene are SGHTA and FQGTGA. Authors' analysis steps: Amplification of reference gene primers was used by the study to estimate nucleated cell counts. Clones were sequenced by immunoSEQ multiplex PCR, and TCRdb holds only the in-frame ones, with some missing. V, J and clone size are taken as reported in that table, and D and trimming were inferred from the DNA itself. The table records approximately 180,000 clones, about 90% of them present only once.

The chain has TRBV7-3 and TRBJ2-5; D remains ambiguous. The sequence was collected from a man aged 40-49 years with active or convalescent COVID-19. The sequenced sample was peripheral blood. The CDR3 here is CASSLNSKETQYF. The CDR3 coding sequence is TGTGCCAGCAGCTTAAACAGCAAGGAGACCCAGTACTTC.